This TCR beta chain is from a study of T cells in Graves' hyperthyroidism and ophthalmopathy. General study findings and limits: Peripheral blood also featured most of the thyroid clonotypes expanded above 0.001.

The definition of stable Graves' hyperthyroidism was no ophthalmopathy progression within 18 months. Clinical symptoms, serum thyroxine, TRAb, thyroid ultrasound and orbital computed tomography established diagnosis. The source material, RNA transcripts, was used to amplify TCR beta CDR3 regions. First-round RT-PCR with HTBI primers amplified the TCR CDR3 region. One entry per CDR3 protein results from TCRdb running MiXCR on the multiplex PCR reads. In the table there are 300,000 to 400,000 distinct CDR3 sequences, around 14% of which are singletons. Per the germline V gene, CDR1 is KGHDR and CDR2 is SFDVKD. This CDR3 region has 15 residues. V was trimmed by 2 bases and J by 6 bases, leaving 15 bases between them. This clonotype occurred many times. Its antigen is not identified.

Sequenced: blood. V gene TRBV24-1 combines with J gene TRBJ1-1, with a weak D call TRBD1 (5 bases). The TCR originated in a woman between 18 and 29 years old with Graves' hyperthyroidism. The CDR3 region is CATSDSRGGIAEAFF. The CDR3 DNA follows: TGTGCCACCAGTGATTCGCGGGGGGGTATCGCTGAAGCTTTCTTT.